One sample yielded the 3 T cell receptor beta chains listed below, sequenced in a study of blood T cell repertoires in COVID-19. The protocol was immunoSEQ multiplex PCR, while the TCRdb copy is restricted to in-frame clones and leaves out a portion. The data hold about 53,000 clones, with roughly 90% observed a single time. The material sequenced was peripheral blood. These receptor sequences come from a man of 80 years or more with acute or convalescent COVID-19.

The rearrangement joins TRBV12-5 to TRBJ1-1; D is ambiguous. V was pared by 7 bases and J by 1 base, with 4 bases between. The CDR3 sequence is 11 residues long. Germline assignment: CDR1 LGHNT and CDR2 FRNRAP. CDR3 in amino acids: CASAQNTEAFF. The CDR3, as DNA: TGTGCTAGTGCCCAGAACACTGAAGCTTTCTTT. The whole variable domain, filled in from reference TRBV12-5 and TRBJ1-1, reads DARVTQTPRHKVTEMGQEVTMRCQPILGHNTVFWYRQTMMQGLELLAYFRNRAPLDDSGMPKDRFSAEMPDATLATLKIQPSEPRDSAVYFCASAQNTEAFFGQGTRLTVV.

The gene calls are TRBV3-1 (or the pseudogene TRBV3-2) and TRBJ2-6; 9 bases align to TRBD1. CDR1 is LGHDT and CDR2 is YNNKEL in the germline V gene (reference sequence). Unmatched junction bases numbered 9, after V lost 4 bases and J lost 2 bases. The CDR3 has 18 residues. This CDR3 reads CASSPGQGIRTGANVLTF. CDR3 sequence (DNA): TGTGCCAGCAGCCCGGGACAGGGCATAAGAACTGGGGCCAACGTCCTGACTTTC.

A single count supports this clone. J is TRBJ2-3 and V is TRBV3-1 (or the pseudogene TRBV3-2); no clear D. The length of the CDR3 is 14 residues. The germline V and J ends were trimmed by 4 bases and 0 bases, with 8 bases remaining between them. The germline V gene has CDR1 LGHDT and CDR2 YNNKEL (reference sequence). The CDR3 reads CASSPGSSTDTQYF. CDR3 sequence (DNA): TGTGCCAGCAGCCCCGGGTCTAGCACAGATACGCAGTATTTT.